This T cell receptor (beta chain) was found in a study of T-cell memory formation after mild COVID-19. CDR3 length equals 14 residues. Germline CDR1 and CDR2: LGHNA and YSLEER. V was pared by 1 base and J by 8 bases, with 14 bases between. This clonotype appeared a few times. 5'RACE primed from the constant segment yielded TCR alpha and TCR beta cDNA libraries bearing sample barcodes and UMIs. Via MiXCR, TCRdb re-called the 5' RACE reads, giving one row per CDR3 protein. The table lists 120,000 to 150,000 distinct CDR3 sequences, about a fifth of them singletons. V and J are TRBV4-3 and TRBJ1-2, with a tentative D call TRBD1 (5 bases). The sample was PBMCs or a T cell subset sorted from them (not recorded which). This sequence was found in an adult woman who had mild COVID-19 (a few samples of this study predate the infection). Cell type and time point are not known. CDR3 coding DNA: TGCGCCAGCAGCCAAGCGGCGGGGCTCGAGGGCTACACCTTC. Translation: CASSQAAGLEGYTF.